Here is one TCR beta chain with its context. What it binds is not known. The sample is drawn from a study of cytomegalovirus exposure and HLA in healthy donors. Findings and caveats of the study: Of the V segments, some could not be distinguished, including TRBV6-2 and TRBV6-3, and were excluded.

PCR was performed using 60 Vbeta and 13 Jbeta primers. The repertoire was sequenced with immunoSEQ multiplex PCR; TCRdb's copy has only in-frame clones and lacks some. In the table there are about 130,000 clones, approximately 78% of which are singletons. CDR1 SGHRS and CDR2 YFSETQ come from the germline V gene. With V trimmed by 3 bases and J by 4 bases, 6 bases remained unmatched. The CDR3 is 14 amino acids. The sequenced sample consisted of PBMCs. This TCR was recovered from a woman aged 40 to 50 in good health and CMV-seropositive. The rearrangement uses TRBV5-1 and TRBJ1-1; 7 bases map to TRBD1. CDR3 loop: CASSSTGSATEAFF. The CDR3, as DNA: TGCGCCAGCAGCTCGACAGGGTCGGCCACTGAAGCTTTCTTT.